Following are 4 T cell receptor beta chains from one sample sequenced in a study of blood T cell repertoires in COVID-19. TCRdb's table, derived via immunoSEQ multiplex PCR, lists solely in-frame clones and lacks some. The sample consists of 180,000 or so clones, 70% to 90% of them appearing once. Sequencing input: peripheral blood. These receptors all stem from a person aged 70 to 85 with COVID-19, enrolled during active disease.

This chain uses TRBV7-6 with TRBJ1-5; TRBD1 matches 7 bases. Germline V lookup: CDR1 SGHVS, CDR2 FNYEAQ. The trim removed 5 bases at V and 6 bases at J, leaving 10 bases unmatched. This CDR3 has 15 amino acids. The CDR3 loop reads CASSDRQGLIQPQHF. The CDR3 DNA follows: TGTGCCAGCAGCGACCGACAGGGCCTGATTCAGCCCCAGCATTTT. The whole variable domain, filled in from reference TRBV7-6 and TRBJ1-5, reads GAGVSQSPRYKVTKRGQDVALRCDPISGHVSLYWYRQALGQGPEFLTYFNYEAQQDKSGLPNDRFSAERPEGSISTLTIQRTEQRDSAMYRCASSDRQGLIQPQHFGDGTRLSIL.

This clone was detected many times. The chain uses TRBV21-1 and TRBJ2-7; TRBD2, the table's D call, lacks a check against the DNA. TRBV21-1 is listed as a pseudogene. This CDR3 is built from 16 residues. Here the CDR3 DNA reads TGTGCCAGCAGCAAAGAGGGTAGCGAGCCTTCCTACGAGCAGTACTTC. Translating gives CASSKEGSEPSYEQYF.

This chain connects TRBV12-3 or TRBV12-4 to TRBJ1-2, with unresolved D. V was cut by 6 bases and J by 5 bases, with 13 bases left in between. CDR3 length: 13 residues. The CDR3 DNA reads as TGTGCCAGCAGGGCAAGGAGCCGTTATGGCTACACCTTC. As protein: CASRARSRYGYTF.

J is TRBJ2-3 and V is TRBV5-8, with TRBD1 identical over 8 bases. The junction had 2 bases not matched to a gene; V was cut back by 4 bases and J by 4 bases. This CDR3 comprises 13 residues. Germline assignment: CDR1 SGHTS and CDR2 YDEGEE. In DNA, the CDR3 is TGTGCCAGCAGCCGGACAGGGTCAGATACGCAGTATTTT. Translating it yields CASSRTGSDTQYF.